Following are 30 T cell receptor beta chains from one sample sequenced in a study of blood T cell repertoires in COVID-19. Profiled with immunoSEQ multiplex PCR; TCRdb holds only in-frame clones, not every one. The sample records roughly 210,000 clones, around 90% being singletons. The sequencing sample was made of peripheral blood. The source is a man aged 65-85 years with acute or convalescent COVID-19.

This sequence joins TRBV10-3 and TRBJ1-5; D not certain. Germline V gene data show CDR1 as ENHRY and CDR2 as SYGVKD. The length of the CDR3 is 15 residues. V lost 4 bases and J 1 base, leaving 11 bases between the germline ends. The CDR3 DNA reads TGTGCCATCAGTGCCTCGGACTGGAGCAATCAGCCCCAGCATTTT. This translates into CAISASDWSNQPQHF.

This sequence joins TRBV5-1 and TRBJ2-2; possible D gene TRBD1, 5 bases. V was shortened by 2 bases and J by 4 bases, with 9 bases between the two germline ends. CDR1 and CDR2 (germline): SGHRS, YFSETQ. There are 14 residues in the CDR3. CDR3 DNA: TGCGCCAGCAGCTTAGGGGCGGCCACCGGGGAGCTGTTTTTT. This gives the protein CASSLGAATGELFF. The full variable domain, in which reference TRBV5-1 and TRBJ2-2 provide the parts outside the CDR3, is KAGVTQTPRYLIKTRGQQVTLSCSPISGHRSVSWYQQTPGQGLQFLFEYFSETQRNKGNFPGRFSGRQFSNSRSEMNVSTLELGDSALYLCASSLGAATGELFFGEGSRLTVL.

J is TRBJ1-2 and V is TRBV5-4; 7 bases map to TRBD1. This CDR3 is 15 amino acids long. Germline trimming cut 4 bases from V and 1 base from J; bases unmatched to any gene: 7. Germline CDR1 and CDR2: SGHNT and YYREEE (reference sequence). The CDR3, as DNA: TGTGCCAGCAGCCCGGGGACAGCCGATAACTATGGCTACACCTTC. Amino acid sequence: CASSPGTADNYGYTF.

This sequence joins TRBV5-1 and TRBJ2-2, with 9 bases fitting TRBD2. The CDR3 spans 17 residues. The junction had 13 bases not matched to a gene; V was cut back by 4 bases and J by 6 bases. Germline values: CDR1 SGHRS, CDR2 YFSETQ. The CDR3 DNA is TGCGCCAGCAGCAGTCTAGGCGGGAGGGCCATCCCCGGGGAGCTGTTTTTT. It is translated as CASSSLGGRAIPGELFF.

V usage is TRBV7-2 and J usage is TRBJ2-5; D is possibly TRBD2 (6 bases). This CDR3 contains 14 residues. V gave up 3 bases and J gave up 2 bases, with 10 bases separating them. From germline, CDR1 is SGHTA and CDR2 FQGNSA. In DNA, the CDR3 is TGTGCCAGCAGCTTCGGACGGGGGCAAGAGACCCAGTACTTC. Amino acid sequence: CASSFGRGQETQYF.

The chain couples TRBV4-2 to TRBJ2-1; 7 nucleotides align to TRBD2. Germline V lookup: CDR1 LGHNA, CDR2 YNFKEQ. This CDR3 has 17 residues. The J segment lost 0 bases and the V segment lost 3 bases, leaving 8 bases of the junction unmatched. As DNA, the CDR3 is TGTGCCAGCAGCCATTACTTGACGGGAGGCTCCTACAATGAGCAGTTCTTC. Its protein is CASSHYLTGGSYNEQFF.

The chain couples TRBV18 to TRBJ2-2, with 10 positions matching TRBD1. Trimming removed 1 base from V and 6 bases from J; junction bases left unmatched: 8. This CDR3 contains 17 residues. Germline V lookup: CDR1 KGHSH, CDR2 LQKENI. This CDR3 reads CASSPQPGQGLAGELFF. The CDR3 coding sequence is TGTGCCAGCTCACCACAACCGGGACAGGGGTTGGCCGGGGAGCTGTTTTTT.

J is TRBJ1-2 and V is TRBV12-3 or TRBV12-4; the D is unclear. Deletions cut 3 bases from V and 4 bases from J, with 9 bases between. The length of the CDR3 is 13 residues. The CDR3 region has the DNA TGTGCCAGCAGTTTCAACTTTGTCTATGGCTACACCTTC. This encodes CASSFNFVYGYTF.

The chain uses TRBV9 and TRBJ2-7, with 10 bases fitting TRBD1. Trimming cost V 0 bases and J 4 bases; bases outside gene matches: 4. Germline V gene lookup returns CDR1 SGDLS and CDR2 YYNGEE. CDR3 length: 15 residues. DNA of the CDR3: TGTGCCAGCAGCGTAGCTGGGACAGGGGCGTACGAGCAGTACTTC. This gives the protein CASSVAGTGAYEQYF.

In this sample, this clone turned up a few times. The chain employs TRBV5-6 and TRBJ1-3; D unresolved. This CDR3 contains 15 residues. With 0 bases removed from V and 0 bases from J, the gap between germline ends came to 7 bases. Per germline, CDR1 SGHDT and CDR2 YYEEEE. The CDR3 coding sequence is TGTGCCAGCAGCTTGGTCGGGGACTCTGGAAACACCATATATTTT. This codes for CASSLVGDSGNTIYF.

This chain joins TRBV6-6 and TRBJ1-4; D is undetermined. CDR1 is MNHNY and CDR2 is SVGAGI in the germline V gene (reference sequence). V gave up 3 bases and J gave up 8 bases, with 13 bases separating them. This CDR3 region has 14 residues. DNA of the CDR3: TGTGCCAGCAGTTATCCCGATGGCGGAGAAAAACTGTTTTTT. It yields the protein CASSYPDGGEKLFF.

The V and J genes are TRBV19 and TRBJ1-1, with 9 bases that match TRBD1. Germline V lookup: CDR1 LNHDA, CDR2 SQIVND (reference sequence). The ends lost 6 bases at V and 5 bases at J; junction bases unmatched: 1. The CDR3 sequence is 12 residues long. The CDR3 DNA follows: TGTGCCAGTAGGGACAGGGGAACTGAAGCTTTCTTT. The encoded protein is CASRDRGTEAFF. The complete variable domain, with remaining parts taken from reference TRBV19 and TRBJ1-1, reads DGGITQSPKYLFRKEGQNVTLSCEQNLNHDAMYWYRQDPGQGLRLIYYSQIVNDFQKGDIAEGYSVSREKKESFPLTVTSAQKNPTAFYLCASRDRGTEAFFGQGTRLTVV.

With regard to this clone: Sequence at one end of the junction differs from germline and may be a read error. This rearrangement joins TRBV9 to TRBJ2-2; possibly TRBD1 or TRBD2 for D (7 bases each). From germline, CDR1 is SGDLS and CDR2 YYNGEE. CDR3 size: 14 residues. This CDR3 is CATSGTALTGELFF. The CDR3 DNA sequence: TGTGCCACCAGCGGGACAGCACTCACCGGGGAGCTGTTTTTT. The full variable domain, rest sourced from reference TRBV9 and TRBJ2-2, is DSGVTQTPKHLITATGQRVTLRCSPRSGDLSVYWYQQSLDQGLQFLIQYYNGEERAKGNILERFSAQQFPDLHSELNLSSLELGDSALYFCATSGTALTGELFFGEGSRLTVL.

The V and J genes are TRBV3-1 (or the pseudogene TRBV3-2) and TRBJ2-7; TRBD1 agrees at 8 bases. The V segment lost 4 bases and the J segment 5 bases; nucleotides outside the gene matches: 10. The CDR3 has 15 amino acids. Germline-derived CDR1 and CDR2 are LGHDT and YNNKEL (reference sequence). The CDR3 nucleotides read TGTGCCAGCAGCCCCAACAGTAGGACAGGGAACGAGCAGTACTTC. It translates to CASSPNSRTGNEQYF.

The V call is TRBV5-1, the J call TRBJ2-5, with 9 bases matching TRBD2. Germline CDR1 and CDR2: SGHRS and YFSETQ. The CDR3 contains 14 residues. The V and J ends lost 3 bases and 5 bases, in that order; junction bases with no gene match: 5. The CDR3 protein is CASSSGLARETQYF. The DNA for the CDR3 is TGCGCCAGCAGCTCGGGACTAGCTCGTGAGACCCAGTACTTC.

The rearrangement uses TRBV12-3 or TRBV12-4 and TRBJ2-5; D not certain. The CDR3 is 13 amino acids. Deletions cut 1 base from V and 7 bases from J, with 10 bases between. As DNA, the CDR3 is TGTGCCAGCAGTTTAGGGCAGTCGCCGACCCAGTACTTC. Translating it yields CASSLGQSPTQYF.

This clone was detected a few times. The CDR3 loop reads CASNPSGRRQETQYF. As DNA, the CDR3 is TGTGCCAGCAACCCAAGCGGGAGGAGGCAGGAGACCCAGTACTTC. This chain uses TRBV7-8 with TRBJ2-5, with 9 bases identical to TRBD2. With V trimmed by 7 bases and J by 5 bases, 11 bases remained unmatched. Germline lookup yields CDR1 SGHVS and CDR2 FQNEAQ. This CDR3 is 15 amino acids long.

J is TRBJ2-3 and V is TRBV5-1, with D uncertain. V lost 1 base and J lost 4, with 10 bases in between. CDR1 SGHRS and CDR2 YFSETQ come from the germline V gene. There are 14 residues in the CDR3. The CDR3 bases are TGCGCCAGCAGCTTGAGAGCATTGTCAGATACGCAGTATTTT. It is translated as CASSLRALSDTQYF.

A word on this clone: Other DNA sequences from this sample encode an identical CDR3 as well. V gene TRBV6-1 combines with J gene TRBJ2-7; 8 bases line up with TRBD2. The CDR3 has 15 amino acids. The junction had 5 bases not matched to a gene; V was cut back by 3 bases and J by 1 base. The germline gives CDR1 MNHNS, CDR2 SASEGT. CDR3 in amino acids: CASSEAGTSSYEQYF. In DNA, the CDR3 is TGTGCCAGCAGTGAGGCCGGGACTAGTTCCTACGAGCAGTACTTC.

The chain employs TRBV5-4 and TRBJ2-2, with 10 bases aligning to TRBD2. J lost 2 bases, V lost 4 bases, and 5 bases had no gene match. Germline lookup yields CDR1 SGHNT and CDR2 YYREEE (reference sequence). The CDR3 runs to 16 residues. CDR3 sequence (DNA): TGTGCCAGCAGCCCCGGACTAGCGGAAAACACCGGGGAGCTGTTTTTT. It encodes CASSPGLAENTGELFF.

The V and J genes are TRBV7-3 and TRBJ2-2, with a possible D match to TRBD2 (6 bases). Trimming removed 3 bases from V and 4 bases from J, with 15 bases in between. The CDR3 totals 16 residues. Germline V lookup: CDR1 SGHTA, CDR2 FQGTGA. CDR3 region: CASSFSGTIFTGELFF. The CDR3 DNA is TGTGCCAGCAGCTTTAGCGGTACAATATTCACCGGGGAGCTGTTTTTT.

The rearrangement links TRBV28 to TRBJ1-3; tentatively, D is TRBD1 (6 bases). CDR1 MDHEN and CDR2 SYDVKM come from the germline V gene. Trimming cost V 8 bases and J 1 base, with 18 bases left between them. The CDR3 is made up of 16 amino acids. CDR3 bases: TGTGCCAGCGCCCTACAGCGGGGGGCTTCTGGAAACACCATATATTTT. Translated, it gives CASALQRGASGNTIYF.

The CDR3 coding sequence is TGCGCCAGCAGCCAAGACCGGTTGTTCTACTACGAGCAGTACTTC. Translated: CASSQDRLFYYEQYF. This chain uses TRBV4-1 with TRBJ2-7; no clear D gene. Deletions cut 0 bases from V and 3 bases from J, with 12 bases between. CDR1 is MGHRA, CDR2 YSYEKL, per germline. This CDR3 is built from 15 residues.

This clone was detected only a few times. The genes are TRBV10-1 and TRBJ2-5; D uncertain. CDR3 size: 10 residues. Germline CDR1 and CDR2: WNHNN and SYGVQD (reference sequence). V shed 8 bases and J shed 3 bases, with 4 bases lying between them. The DNA for the CDR3 is TGCGCCAGCTTCGAAGAGACCCAGTACTTC. As protein: CASFEETQYF.

The gene calls are TRBV5-4 and TRBJ1-3; 7 nucleotides line up with TRBD1. V shed 4 bases, J shed 2 bases, and the junction held 3 bases outside the gene matches. CDR1 SGHNT and CDR2 YYREEE come from the germline V gene (reference sequence). The CDR3 runs 14 residues. The CDR3 nucleotides read TGTGCCAGCAGCCGGACAGGTCCTGGAAACACCATATATTTT. It yields the protein CASSRTGPGNTIYF.

This rearrangement joins TRBV2 to TRBJ1-6; D is unclear. Germline loops: CDR1 SNHLY, CDR2 FYNNEI. The CDR3 covers 15 residues. V dropped 3 bases and J dropped 0 bases, with 6 bases sitting between them. CDR3 sequence (DNA): TGTGCCAGCAGTGATGAGAGCTCCTATAATTCACCCCTCCACTTT. Protein sequence: CASSDESSYNSPLHF.

The chain is built from TRBV29-1 and TRBJ2-1, with a weak D call TRBD2 (6 bases). Germline V gene sequence: CDR1 SQVTM, CDR2 ANQGSEA. This CDR3 contains 15 residues. V was pared by 7 bases and J by 1 base, with 17 bases between. CDR3 amino acids: CSAGLGSDSYNEQFF. The CDR3 DNA sequence: TGCAGCGCTGGCCTCGGGAGCGATTCCTACAATGAGCAGTTCTTC.

As DNA, the CDR3 is TGTGCCAGCTCAACCGGACAGGTCCAGCCCCAGCATTTT. This sequence encodes CASSTGQVQPQHF. The V call is TRBV18, the J call TRBJ1-5; 7 nucleotides line up with TRBD1. This CDR3 is built from 13 residues. The germline V gene has CDR1 KGHSH and CDR2 LQKENI. With 5 bases clipped from V and 7 bases from J, the junction kept 5 bases outside the gene matches.

The chain combines TRBV5-1 with TRBJ1-1; D is perhaps TRBD1 (6 bases). Germline CDR1 reads SGHRS; CDR2 reads YFSETQ. The CDR3 extends over 16 amino acids. V lost 2 bases to trimming and J lost 4 bases, with 18 bases between them. CDR3: CASSFRPQEGGTEAFF. The CDR3 nucleotides read TGCGCCAGCAGCTTCAGGCCACAGGAAGGGGGCACTGAAGCTTTCTTT.

The chain links TRBV4-1 to TRBJ2-2; D is possibly TRBD1 (5 bases). Germline V gene sequence: CDR1 MGHRA, CDR2 YSYEKL. V was shortened by 4 bases and J by 0 bases, with 9 bases between the two germline ends. The CDR3 is 15 residues long. CDR3 coding DNA: TGCGCCAGCAGCCGGGGCGACGCGAACACCGGGGAGCTGTTTTTT. As protein: CASSRGDANTGELFF.